Sequencing of this TCR beta chain was carried out in a study of long-term antiretroviral therapy in people with HIV. General study points: Within the repertoire, clones expanded before ART were dominant at all time points.

The libraries were made with immunoSEQ v3.0 at survey level. For each individual sample, sequencing targeted roughly 35,000-55,000 T-cell genomes. The protocol was immunoSEQ multiplex PCR, while the TCRdb copy is restricted to in-frame clones and leaves out a portion. The table lists fewer than 40,000 clones, about 80% of them singletons. The V end was cut by 2 bases, the J end by 0 bases, with 8 bases between. Germline V gene lookup returns CDR1 SGHTA and CDR2 FQGNSA. This CDR3 is built from 15 residues. Comment on this clone: Its antigen remains unknown.

The V gene is TRBV7-2, the J gene TRBJ2-1; D is perhaps TRBD2 (5 bases). The source was unsorted PBMCs, collected 3.4 years after starting antiretroviral therapy. This sequence was found in a man under 40 with HIV. The CDR3 nucleotides read TGTGCCAGCAGCTTAACCGGGGACTCCTACAATGAGCAGTTCTTC. Translation gives CASSLTGDSYNEQFF. The full variable domain, its missing parts supplied by reference TRBV7-2 and TRBJ2-1, is GAGVSQSPSNKVTEKGKDVELRCDPISGHTALYWYRQSLGQGLEFLIYFQGNSAPDKSGLPSDRFSAERTGGSVSTLTIQRTQQEDSAVYLCASSLTGDSYNEQFFGPGTRLTVL.